Each of the 25 T cell receptor beta chains below was sequenced from the same sample in a study of blood T cell repertoires in COVID-19. The method was immunoSEQ multiplex PCR; TCRdb's version includes in-frame clones alone and lacks a portion of them. Seen here are about 180,000 clones, 82% observed once, and the top ten hold about 8.4%. Sequencing was done on a sample of peripheral blood. The receptors originated from a woman in her sixties or seventies with acute or convalescent COVID-19.

The CDR3: CSVAYSYNEQFF. DNA for the CDR3: TGCAGCGTTGCCTACTCCTACAATGAGCAGTTCTTC. The V and J genes are TRBV29-1 and TRBJ2-1; D is unresolved. The germline V and J ends were trimmed by 4 bases and 0 bases, with 4 bases remaining between them. Germline lookup yields CDR1 SQVTM and CDR2 ANQGSEA. This CDR3 comprises 12 residues.

This chain uses TRBV6-5 with TRBJ1-2, with a tentative D call TRBD1 (6 bases). The germline V and J ends were trimmed by 7 bases and 0 bases, with 15 bases remaining between them. The CDR3 covers 15 residues. Germline V gene lookup returns CDR1 MNHEY and CDR2 SVGAGI. The CDR3 nucleotides are TGTGCCAGCACTATCGAGGGACATTCTAACTATGGCTACACCTTC. Protein product: CASTIEGHSNYGYTF.

This clone appeared once. The V call is TRBV5-8, the J call TRBJ1-2; the D gene is possibly TRBD1 (5 bases). Trimming left V 4 bases short and J 4 bases short, with 20 bases between. There are 16 residues in the CDR3. Per germline, CDR1 SGHTS and CDR2 YDEGEE. The chain's CDR3 is CASSHSGGAITYGYTF. The CDR3 region has the DNA TGTGCCAGCAGCCACTCGGGAGGGGCAATTACCTATGGCTACACCTTC. Complete variable domain (other parts from reference TRBV5-8 and TRBJ1-2): EAGVTQSPTHLIKTRGQQATLRCSPISGHTSVYWYQQALGLGLQFLLWYDEGEERNRGNFPPRFSGRQFPNYSSELNVNALELEDSALYLCASSHSGGAITYGYTFGSGTRLTVV.

The chain employs TRBV7-6 and TRBJ2-3, with D tentatively TRBD2 (6 bases). This CDR3 comprises 15 residues. V gave up 1 base and J gave up 1 base, with 9 bases separating them. CDR1 is SGHVS and CDR2 is FNYEAQ in the germline V gene. The CDR3 bases are TGTGCCAGCAGCTTAGACCAGCGGGGCACAGATACGCAGTATTTT. Encoded protein: CASSLDQRGTDTQYF.

The chain recombines TRBV2 with TRBJ2-1; 11 nucleotides agree with TRBD1. Germline CDR1 SNHLY, CDR2 FYNNEI. The CDR3 length is 15 residues. V lost 3 bases to trimming and J lost 8 bases; unmatched junction nucleotides: 6. The CDR3 reads CASSEEDRGRDEQFF. The CDR3 coding sequence is TGTGCCAGCAGTGAGGAGGACAGGGGGCGAGATGAGCAGTTCTTC.

The V and J genes are TRBV29-1 and TRBJ2-2; D remains unclear. The germline V and J ends were trimmed by 4 bases and 3 bases, with 9 bases remaining between them. CDR1 and CDR2 from the germline V gene are SQVTM and ANQGSEA. The CDR3 contains 13 residues. Written as DNA, the CDR3 is TGCAGCGTTGCTAGAACGTACACCGGGGAGCTGTTTTTT. As protein: CSVARTYTGELFF.

Written as DNA, the CDR3 is TGCGCCAGCAGCCCCCGCGGGGGGGTGTATGGCTACACCTTC. This translates into CASSPRGGVYGYTF. The gene calls are TRBV4-3 and TRBJ1-2; maybe TRBD1 (5 bases). In germline, CDR1 is LGHNA, CDR2 YSLEER. V lost 4 bases and J 5 bases, leaving 14 bases between the germline ends. The CDR3 totals 14 residues.

The genes are TRBV5-6 and TRBJ2-2, with 12 bases aligning to TRBD2. Trimming took 0 bases from V and 4 from J; bases not matched to a gene: 4. The CDR3 consists of 17 residues. The V gene's germline CDR1 is SGHDT and CDR2 YYEEEE. The CDR3 region has the DNA TGTGCCAGCAGCTTGGCGGCACTAGCGGGGGGCACCGGGGAGCTGTTTTTT. Its protein product is CASSLAALAGGTGELFF.

The chain has TRBV7-8 and TRBJ1-4, with TRBD1 identical over 8 bases. V shed 3 bases and J 3 bases; nucleotides not matched to a gene: 3. This CDR3 has 15 residues. Germline loops: CDR1 SGHVS, CDR2 FQNEAQ. The CDR3, as DNA: TGTGCCAGCAGCTTGTGGACAGGGCCTAATGAAAAACTGTTTTTT. Translating gives CASSLWTGPNEKLFF.

This clone was detected once. The V gene is TRBV19, the J gene TRBJ2-3; possibly TRBD1 for D (5 bases). The CDR3 runs to 16 residues. V shed 4 bases and J shed 0 bases, with 14 bases lying between them. The germline CDR1 and CDR2 sequences are LNHDA and SQIVND (reference sequence). CDR3 coding DNA: TGTGCCAGTAGTACCAGACAGACACCTAGCACAGATACGCAGTATTTT. Its protein is CASSTRQTPSTDTQYF.

The chain carries TRBV19 and TRBJ2-2; D remains unclear. Deletions cut 6 bases from V and 6 bases from J, with 8 bases between. This CDR3 contains 12 residues. From germline, CDR1 is LNHDA and CDR2 SQIVND (reference sequence). CDR3 DNA sequence: TGTGCCAGTAGCCCAACAGCCGGGGAGCTGTTTTTT. Its protein is CASSPTAGELFF.

The chain employs TRBV5-6 and TRBJ2-2, with TRBD1 as a possible D gene (9 bases). The V end lost 3 bases, the J end lost 4 bases, and 16 bases lay between the germline ends. CDR1 is SGHDT, CDR2 YYEEEE, per germline. The CDR3 extends over 16 amino acids. In nucleotides, the CDR3 is TGTGCCAGCAGCTGGGGGACAGGGACTAGCACCGGGGAGCTGTTTTTT. Its translation: CASSWGTGTSTGELFF.

As for this clone: This specimen includes other DNA sequences encoding the same CDR3. CDR3 sequence: CASSRDRDGEQYF. The CDR3 nucleotides are TGTGCCAGCAGCCGGGACAGGGACGGGGAGCAGTACTTC. The chain uses TRBV6-5 and TRBJ2-7; the match to TRBD1 covers 9 bases. The CDR3 spans 13 residues. The V segment lost 6 bases and the J segment 7 bases; nucleotides outside the gene matches: 7. Germline V lookup: CDR1 MNHEY, CDR2 SVGAGI.

J is TRBJ2-3 and V is TRBV24-1; D perhaps matches TRBD2 (6 bases). V was shortened by 6 bases and J by 4 bases, with 13 bases between the two germline ends. CDR3 length: 14 amino acids. CDR1 and CDR2 (germline): KGHDR, SFDVKD. CDR3 sequence (DNA): TGTGCCACCAGTCGCCGGGAGTCCCCAGATACGCAGTATTTT. Its translation: CATSRRESPDTQYF.

The V gene is TRBV10-2, the J gene TRBJ2-3; 8 bases agree with TRBD2. Germline trimming cut 6 bases from V and 0 bases from J; bases unmatched to any gene: 5. The germline V gene encodes CDR1 WSHSY and CDR2 SAAADI. CDR3 length equals 15 residues. CDR3 DNA sequence: TGCGCCAGCAGCGTGACTAGCGTTAGCACAGATACGCAGTATTTT. It codes for CASSVTSVSTDTQYF.

This chain links TRBV7-9 with TRBJ1-1; D possibly corresponds to TRBD1 (6 bases). Looked up from germline, CDR1 is SEHNR and CDR2 is FQNEAQ (reference sequence). The CDR3 totals 15 residues. The V gene lost 1 base and the J gene lost 6 bases, with 15 bases spanning the gap. The CDR3 DNA sequence: TGTGCCAGCAGCTTAGAGGCCCTGGGGGCCCCTGAAGCTTTCTTT. Protein: CASSLEALGAPEAFF.

This clone was counted a few times. V gene TRBV20-1 combines with J gene TRBJ1-1; 7 bases align to TRBD1. The CDR3 spans 13 residues. Germline CDR1 reads DFQATT; CDR2 reads SNEGSKA (reference sequence). V lost 3 bases, J lost 8 bases, and 9 bases stayed unmatched. DNA of the CDR3: TGCAGTGCTAGTTCTCCGGGACAGACAGAAGCTTTCTTT. It specifies CSASSPGQTEAFF.

The chain carries TRBV28 and TRBJ1-1, with a weak D call TRBD1 (5 bases). Germline assignment: CDR1 MDHEN and CDR2 SYDVKM. The V end lost 6 bases, the J end lost 4 bases, and 12 bases lay between the germline ends. This CDR3 spans 13 amino acids. The CDR3 nucleotides are TGTGCCAGCAGACCCAGGGATGGCACTGAAGCTTTCTTT. This gives the protein CASRPRDGTEAFF.

The V call is TRBV2, the J call TRBJ1-3; 8 bases fit TRBD1. Trimming cost V 5 bases and J 6 bases; bases outside gene matches: 6. The germline V gene has CDR1 SNHLY and CDR2 FYNNEI. The CDR3 extends over 14 amino acids. The CDR3 here is CASSIGRGLNTIYF. CDR3 nucleotide sequence: TGTGCCAGCAGTATCGGCAGGGGGCTAAACACCATATATTTT.

V is TRBV28 and J is TRBJ1-1; no firm D call. Germline CDR1 is MDHEN and CDR2 is SYDVKM. Trimming removed 5 bases from V and 1 base from J, with 17 bases in between. This CDR3 is 16 amino acids long. For the CDR3, the DNA is TGTGCCAGCAGTCCCCCCGGCCAGTGGGCGAACACTGAAGCTTTCTTT. Translated, it gives CASSPPGQWANTEAFF.

This clone was seen only a few times. The chain joins TRBV5-8 to TRBJ2-2; D perhaps matches TRBD1 (6 bases). The CDR3 has 14 residues. CDR1 and CDR2 from the germline V gene are SGHTS and YDEGEE. The V gene lost 4 bases and the J gene lost 4 bases, with 11 bases spanning the gap. Here the CDR3 DNA reads TGTGCCAGCAGCCCGGGACAACTCACCGGGGAGCTGTTTTTT. It specifies CASSPGQLTGELFF.

The table lists this clone with a few counts. The genes are TRBV5-1 and TRBJ2-7, with D perhaps matching TRBD2 (5 bases). The CDR3 is 13 residues long. Trimming cost V 3 bases and J 4 bases, with 11 bases left between them. Germline V gives CDR1 SGHRS, CDR2 YFSETQ. The CDR3 DNA reads as TGCGCCAGCAGCTGGGAGCCAATTTACGAGCAGTACTTC. This encodes CASSWEPIYEQYF.

J is TRBJ1-2 and V is TRBV18, with D unclear. The length of the CDR3 is 13 residues. Germline V gives CDR1 KGHSH, CDR2 LQKENI. Trimming removed 3 bases from V and 5 bases from J, with 10 bases in between. The CDR3 here is CASSPQTYYGYTF. The CDR3 nucleotides read TGTGCCAGCTCACCCCAAACCTATTATGGCTACACCTTC.

The chain links TRBV28 to TRBJ1-2; maybe TRBD1 (6 bases). CDR3 size: 14 residues. Germline V gives CDR1 MDHEN, CDR2 SYDVKM. V was cut by 2 bases and J by 8 bases, with 15 bases left in between. In DNA form, the CDR3 reads TGTGCCAGCAGTTTAGGTGGCAGGGGAGAAGGCTACACCTTC. Its protein is CASSLGGRGEGYTF.

This sequence joins TRBV5-1 and TRBJ2-7; 8 bases are shared with TRBD1. The CDR3 totals 16 residues. Germline V gene lookup returns CDR1 SGHRS and CDR2 YFSETQ. V dropped 3 bases and J dropped 9; count of bases not matched to a gene: 17. CDR3 loop: CASSSGGRDLTQGQYF. For the CDR3, the DNA is TGCGCCAGCAGCTCAGGGGGCCGGGATCTAACCCAAGGGCAGTACTTC.